These 14 T cell receptor beta chains share one sample of origin, sequenced in a study of blood T cell repertoires in COVID-19. Sequencing was performed with immunoSEQ multiplex PCR; in TCRdb, only in-frame clones are kept and a portion is missing. Among approximately 210,000 clones, roughly 84% were seen once, and the ten largest hold 3% to 4%. The sequencing sample was made of peripheral blood. The receptors were gathered from an elderly woman with acute or convalescent COVID-19.

This clone was picked up a small number of times. The chain couples TRBV5-1 to TRBJ1-2; D gene unclear. From germline, CDR1 is SGHRS and CDR2 YFSETQ. Trimming removed 0 bases at V and 7 bases at J, with 7 bases between. CDR3 size: 12 residues. The CDR3: CASSLGGIGYTF. As DNA, the CDR3 is TGCGCCAGCAGCTTGGGAGGGATTGGCTACACCTTC.

J is TRBJ2-7 and V is TRBV7-9; TRBD2 matches 7 bases. The CDR3 has 14 residues. Germline V lookup: CDR1 SEHNR, CDR2 FQNEAQ (reference sequence). Unmatched junction bases numbered 2, after V lost 1 base and J lost 2 bases. DNA for the CDR3: TGTGCCAGCAGCTTAGGCGGGGGAACCTACGAGCAGTACTTC. Its protein product is CASSLGGGTYEQYF.

The chain employs TRBV19 and TRBJ1-5; possible D gene TRBD1, 5 bases. Germline V gives CDR1 LNHDA, CDR2 SQIVND (reference sequence). This CDR3 comprises 16 residues. Trimming took 3 bases from V and 0 from J, leaving 12 bases between them. The CDR3 sequence is CASSMGTGISNQPQHF. The CDR3 coding sequence is TGTGCCAGTAGTATGGGTACAGGAATTAGCAATCAGCCCCAGCATTTT.

The chain couples TRBV12-3 or TRBV12-4 to TRBJ1-3, with D unresolved. The V end was cut by 3 bases, the J end by 4 bases, with 7 bases between. CDR3 length: 13 amino acids. The CDR3 DNA sequence: TGTGCCAGCAGTTTTCAGGAAGGAAACACCATATATTTT. Translated, it gives CASSFQEGNTIYF.

The chain links TRBV2 to TRBJ1-2; D remains ambiguous. Germline V lookup: CDR1 SNHLY, CDR2 FYNNEI. This CDR3 has 15 residues. Trimming left V 3 bases short and J 4 bases short, with 15 bases between. The CDR3 DNA is TGTGCCAGCAGTGACCCAGTCGCCTCGTTCTATGGCTACACCTTC. This codes for CASSDPVASFYGYTF.

The genes are TRBV5-5 and TRBJ2-3; 8 bases are shared with TRBD1. Per germline, CDR1 SGHKS and CDR2 YYEKEE (reference sequence). This CDR3 is built from 15 residues. J gave up 2 bases and V 4 bases, and 6 bases lay outside the gene matches. The CDR3 sequence is CASSDYRGDTDTQYF. The CDR3 DNA reads as TGTGCCAGCAGCGACTACAGGGGGGACACAGATACGCAGTATTTT. The variable domain in full, with the rest retrieved from reference TRBV5-5 and TRBJ2-3, is DAGVTQSPTHLIKTRGQQVTLRCSPISGHKSVSWYQQVLGQGPQFIFQYYEKEERGRGNFPDRFSARQFPNYSSELNVNALLLGDSALYLCASSDYRGDTDTQYFGPGTRLTVL.

This clone was detected only a few times. This chain links TRBV5-1 with TRBJ1-1; 7 bases are shared with TRBD1. The CDR3 extends over 15 amino acids. CDR1 is SGHRS, CDR2 YFSETQ, per germline. V trimming: 4 bases; J trimming: 0 bases; junction bases outside the gene matches: 6. Written as DNA, the CDR3 is TGCGCCAGCAGCGCCGGGACAGACATGAACACTGAAGCTTTCTTT. As protein: CASSAGTDMNTEAFF.

The count of this clone is one. The gene calls are TRBV5-8 and TRBJ1-6; 12 nucleotides agree with TRBD1. The CDR3 loop spans 16 amino acids. Germline-derived CDR1 and CDR2 are SGHTS and YDEGEE. V was clipped by 4 bases and J by 6 bases; unmatched bases: 5. The CDR3 nucleotides read TGTGCCAGCAGCCTTGGGACAGGGGGCATTAATTCACCCCTCCACTTT. Translating gives CASSLGTGGINSPLHF. The whole variable domain, remainder taken from reference TRBV5-8 and TRBJ1-6, is EAGVTQSPTHLIKTRGQQATLRCSPISGHTSVYWYQQALGLGLQFLLWYDEGEERNRGNFPPRFSGRQFPNYSSELNVNALELEDSALYLCASSLGTGGINSPLHFGNGTRLTVT.

This sequence joins TRBV11-3 and TRBJ2-1; 9 bases align to TRBD1. J lost 2 bases, V lost 5 bases, and 4 bases had no gene match. Per the germline V gene, CDR1 is SGHNT and CDR2 is YENEEA. The CDR3 extends over 15 amino acids. Here the CDR3 reads CASSRRTGAYNEQFF. The CDR3 DNA sequence: TGTGCCAGCAGCCGGCGGACAGGGGCCTACAATGAGCAGTTCTTC.

The chain links TRBV7-3 to TRBJ2-2; a possible D gene is TRBD2 (6 bases). CDR1 SGHTA and CDR2 FQGTGA come from the germline V gene. The germline V and J ends were trimmed by 5 bases and 7 bases, with 17 bases remaining between them. The CDR3 totals 15 residues. CDR3 protein: CASSRSGGVGGELFF. CDR3 sequence (DNA): TGTGCCAGCAGCCGCAGCGGCGGGGTGGGCGGGGAGCTGTTTTTT.

This CDR3 reads CASSKTGVNTEAFF. The CDR3 coding sequence is TGTGCCAGTAGTAAGACAGGGGTGAACACTGAAGCTTTCTTT. The J gene is TRBJ1-1, the V gene TRBV19; TRBD1 matches at 8 bases. The CDR3 is 14 residues long. V shed 4 bases and J 0 bases; nucleotides not matched to a gene: 1. The V gene's germline CDR1 is LNHDA and CDR2 SQIVND (reference sequence).

The chain employs TRBV20-1 and TRBJ2-7; tentative D call: TRBD1 (5 bases). The CDR3 extends over 12 amino acids. The germline CDR1 and CDR2 sequences are DFQATT and SNEGSKA (reference sequence). V shed 3 bases and J shed 3 bases, with 9 bases lying between them. CDR3 sequence: CSASQDNYEQYF. The CDR3 DNA reads TGCAGTGCTAGTCAGGACAACTACGAGCAGTACTTC.

A few counts support this clone. The chain uses TRBV7-8 and TRBJ1-5, with D unclear. From germline, CDR1 is SGHVS and CDR2 FQNEAQ. Trimming left V 1 base short and J 6 bases short, with 13 bases between. CDR3 length: 15 residues. DNA of the CDR3: TGTGCCAGCAGCTTAGGGGGAGTGGGAGGTCAGCCCCAGCATTTT. It translates to CASSLGGVGGQPQHF. The variable domain in full, with the rest retrieved from reference TRBV7-8 and TRBJ1-5, is GAGVSQSPRYKVAKRGQDVALRCDPISGHVSLFWYQQALGQGPEFLTYFQNEAQLDKSGLPSDRFFAERPEGSVSTLKIQRTQQEDSAVYLCASSLGGVGGQPQHFGDGTRLSIL.

The CDR3 DNA reads TGTGCCACAACCCAGGGACTGAGACAGGGGGAAAACTATGGCTACACCTTC. Translated: CATTQGLRQGENYGYTF. This sequence joins TRBV10-3 and TRBJ1-2; 9 bases align to TRBD1. From germline, CDR1 is ENHRY and CDR2 SYGVKD. With 10 bases clipped from V and 2 bases from J, the junction kept 17 bases outside the gene matches. The CDR3 totals 17 residues.